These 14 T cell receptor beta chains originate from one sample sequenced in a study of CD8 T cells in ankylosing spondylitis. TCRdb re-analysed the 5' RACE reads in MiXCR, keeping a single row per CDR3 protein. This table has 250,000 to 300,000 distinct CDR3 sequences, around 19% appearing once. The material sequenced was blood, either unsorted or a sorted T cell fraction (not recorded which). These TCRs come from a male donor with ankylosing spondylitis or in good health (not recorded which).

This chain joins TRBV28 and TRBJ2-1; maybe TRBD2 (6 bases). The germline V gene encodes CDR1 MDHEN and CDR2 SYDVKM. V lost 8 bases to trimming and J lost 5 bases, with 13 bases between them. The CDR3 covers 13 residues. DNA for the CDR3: TGTGCCAGCGGAGGACTACGGGACAATGAGCAGTTCTTC. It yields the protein CASGGLRDNEQFF.

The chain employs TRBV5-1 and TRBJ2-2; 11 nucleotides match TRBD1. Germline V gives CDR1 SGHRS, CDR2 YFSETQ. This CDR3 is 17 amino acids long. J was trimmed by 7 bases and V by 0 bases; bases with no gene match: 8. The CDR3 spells CASSLAGRTGGSGELFF. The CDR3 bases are TGCGCCAGCAGCTTGGCCGGAAGGACAGGGGGCAGCGGGGAGCTGTTTTTT.

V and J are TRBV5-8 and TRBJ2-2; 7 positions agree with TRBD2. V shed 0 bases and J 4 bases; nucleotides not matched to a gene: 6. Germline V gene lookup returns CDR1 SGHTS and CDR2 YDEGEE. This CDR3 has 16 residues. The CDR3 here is CASSLGNGRFTGELFF. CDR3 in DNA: TGTGCCAGCAGCTTGGGTAACGGGAGGTTCACCGGGGAGCTGTTTTTT.

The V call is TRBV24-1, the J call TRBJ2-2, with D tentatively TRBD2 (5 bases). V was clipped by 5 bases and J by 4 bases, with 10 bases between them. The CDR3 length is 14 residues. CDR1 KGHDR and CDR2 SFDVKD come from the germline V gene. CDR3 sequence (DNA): TGTGCCACCAGTGCACTAGTTCCCACCGGGGAGCTGTTTTTT. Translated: CATSALVPTGELFF.

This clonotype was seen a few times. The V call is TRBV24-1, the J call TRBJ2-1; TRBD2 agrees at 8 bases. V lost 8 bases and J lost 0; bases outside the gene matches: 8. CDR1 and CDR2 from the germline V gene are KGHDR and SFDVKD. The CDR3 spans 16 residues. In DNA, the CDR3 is TGTGCCACCATGGCGGGAGGACCGAGCTCCTACAATGAGCAGTTCTTC. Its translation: CATMAGGPSSYNEQFF.

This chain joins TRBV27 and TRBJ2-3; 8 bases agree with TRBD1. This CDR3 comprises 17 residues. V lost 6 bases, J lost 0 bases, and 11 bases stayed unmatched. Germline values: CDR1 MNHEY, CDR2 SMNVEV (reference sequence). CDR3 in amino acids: CASRGRTGQLSTDTQYF. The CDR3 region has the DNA TGTGCCAGCAGGGGTCGGACAGGGCAATTAAGCACAGATACGCAGTATTTT.

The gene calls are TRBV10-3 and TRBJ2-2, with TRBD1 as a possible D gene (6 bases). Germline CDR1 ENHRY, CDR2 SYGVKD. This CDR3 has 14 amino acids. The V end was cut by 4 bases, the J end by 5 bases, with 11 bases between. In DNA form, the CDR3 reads TGTGCCATCAGTGGGGACACCCGGACCGGGGAGCTGTTTTTT. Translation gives CAISGDTRTGELFF.

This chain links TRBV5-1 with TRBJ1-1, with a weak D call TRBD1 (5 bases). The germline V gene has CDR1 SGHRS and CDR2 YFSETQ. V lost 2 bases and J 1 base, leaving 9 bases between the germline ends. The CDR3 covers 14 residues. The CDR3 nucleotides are TGCGCCAGCAGCTTAGGACACGAGAACACTGAAGCTTTCTTT. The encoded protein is CASSLGHENTEAFF.

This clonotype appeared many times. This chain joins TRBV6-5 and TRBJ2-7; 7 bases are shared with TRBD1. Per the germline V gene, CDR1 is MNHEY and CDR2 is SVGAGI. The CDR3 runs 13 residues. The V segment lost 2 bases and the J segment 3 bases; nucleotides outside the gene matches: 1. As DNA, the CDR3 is TGTGCCAGCAGTTACAGGACAGGCTACGAGCAGTACGTC. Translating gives CASSYRTGYEQYV.

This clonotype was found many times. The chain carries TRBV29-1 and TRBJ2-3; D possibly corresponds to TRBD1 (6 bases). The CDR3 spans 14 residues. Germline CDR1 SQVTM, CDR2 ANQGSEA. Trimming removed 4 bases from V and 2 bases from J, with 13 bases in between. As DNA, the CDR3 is TGCAGCGTTGCCCGGACAGTACTCACAGATACGCAGTATTTT. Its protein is CSVARTVLTDTQYF.

CDR3 DNA: TGCGCCAGCAGCTACCCAGGGGCGGGGTACCAAGAGACCCAGTACTTC. Translated, it gives CASSYPGAGYQETQYF. The J gene is TRBJ2-5, the V gene TRBV5-1; D is perhaps TRBD1 or TRBD2 (6 bases each). Germline assignment: CDR1 SGHRS and CDR2 YFSETQ. V shed 3 bases and J shed 0 bases, with 15 bases lying between them. The CDR3 sequence is 16 residues long.

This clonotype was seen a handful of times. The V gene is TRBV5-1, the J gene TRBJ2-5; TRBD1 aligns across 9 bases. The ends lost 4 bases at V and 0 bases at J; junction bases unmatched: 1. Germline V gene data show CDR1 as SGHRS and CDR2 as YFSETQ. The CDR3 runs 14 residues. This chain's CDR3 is CASSGTGYQETQYF. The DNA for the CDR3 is TGCGCCAGCAGCGGGACAGGGTACCAAGAGACCCAGTACTTC.

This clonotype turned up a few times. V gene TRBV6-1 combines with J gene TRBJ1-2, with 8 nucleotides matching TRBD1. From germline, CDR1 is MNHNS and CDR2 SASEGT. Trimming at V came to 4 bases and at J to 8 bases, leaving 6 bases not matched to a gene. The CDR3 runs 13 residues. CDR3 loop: CASSGTGTGGYTF. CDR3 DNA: TGTGCCAGCAGTGGGACAGGGACGGGCGGCTACACCTTC.

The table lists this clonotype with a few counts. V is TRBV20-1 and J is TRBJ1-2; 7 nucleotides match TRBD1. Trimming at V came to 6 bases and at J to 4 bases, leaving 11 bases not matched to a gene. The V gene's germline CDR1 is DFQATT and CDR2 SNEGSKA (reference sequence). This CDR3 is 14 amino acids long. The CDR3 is CSAPTTQGVYGYTF. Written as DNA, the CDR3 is TGCAGTGCGCCTACCACTCAGGGGGTCTATGGCTACACCTTC.